Presented here are 7 T cell receptor beta chains from one specimen sequenced in a study of T cells after yellow fever vaccination. One entry per CDR3 protein results from TCRdb running MiXCR on the 5' RACE reads. The sample records some 600,000 distinct CDR3 sequences, about a sixth being singletons. Sequences were derived from PBMCs, sampled 5 to 6 days after the first yellow fever vaccination. These receptor sequences come from a man between 18 and 29 years old who received the YFV17D yellow fever vaccine.

In its sample, this clonotype was seen a few times. The rearrangement links TRBV12-3 or TRBV12-4 to TRBJ2-7; D remains ambiguous. The CDR3 spans 12 residues. The V gene lost 8 bases and the J gene lost 4 bases, with 12 bases spanning the gap. Here the CDR3 reads CASSVQRYEQYF. The CDR3 region has the DNA TGTGCCAGCTCGGTCCAGAGATACGAGCAGTACTTC.

The rearrangement links TRBV6-2 or TRBV6-3 to TRBJ2-3, with TRBD2 as a possible D gene (5 bases). V dropped 2 bases and J dropped 0 bases, with 15 bases sitting between them. The CDR3 is 17 amino acids. The germline CDR1 and CDR2 sequences are MNHEY and SVGEGT. The CDR3 region is CASSYGRASPSTDTQYF. For the CDR3, the DNA is TGTGCCAGCAGTTACGGGCGAGCTAGCCCCAGCACAGATACGCAGTATTTT.

This clonotype has more than one count but fewer than ten. V gene TRBV7-8 combines with J gene TRBJ2-7, with 8 bases identical to TRBD1. Unmatched junction bases numbered 9, after V lost 3 bases and J lost 2 bases. From germline, CDR1 is SGHVS and CDR2 FQNEAQ. The CDR3 is 16 amino acids. The CDR3 nucleotides read TGTGCCAGCAGCTTGGGGGGTGCAGGGGGCGCCTACGAGCAGTACGTC. Amino acid sequence: CASSLGGAGGAYEQYV.

This clonotype was seen only a few times. The V and J genes are TRBV10-3 and TRBJ2-2, with TRBD1 as a possible D gene (6 bases). The CDR3 is 16 residues long. CDR1 and CDR2 (germline): ENHRY, SYGVKD. Between the trimmed V and J ends, which lost 4 bases and 0 bases, there was a span of 12 bases. The CDR3 DNA sequence: TGTGCCATCAGTGTTCGGGACACATCGAACACCGGGGAGCTGTTTTTT. As protein: CAISVRDTSNTGELFF.

In DNA form, the CDR3 reads TGTGCCAGCAGCCAAGATTCGGGGGACGAGCAGTACTTC. This gives the protein CASSQDSGDEQYF. The chain uses TRBV4-2 and TRBJ2-7, with a tentative D call TRBD2 (6 bases). This CDR3 is built from 13 residues. From germline, CDR1 is LGHNA and CDR2 YNFKEQ. Trimming left V 0 bases short and J 5 bases short, with 8 bases between.

This clonotype was counted between two and nine times. The chain joins TRBV12-3 or TRBV12-4 to TRBJ2-5; TRBD2 aligns across 12 bases. Losses at the gene ends were 6 bases for V and 1 base for J; bases not matched to a gene: 3. CDR3 length: 15 amino acids. In DNA, the CDR3 is TGTGCCAGCAGACGGACTAGCGGGATCCAAGAGACCCAGTACTTC. Its protein is CASRRTSGIQETQYF.

This clonotype was observed at least ten times. The V and J genes are TRBV4-2 and TRBJ2-5, with D unresolved. V was shortened by 0 bases and J by 2 bases, with 10 bases between the two germline ends. This CDR3 comprises 15 residues. Germline V gene lookup returns CDR1 LGHNA and CDR2 YNFKEQ. CDR3: CASSQDPAHQETQYF. CDR3 nucleotides: TGTGCCAGCAGCCAAGATCCGGCCCATCAAGAGACCCAGTACTTC.